Presented here are 18 T cell receptor beta chains from one specimen sequenced in a study of brain T cells in children with intractable seizures. Clones were sequenced by immunoSEQ multiplex PCR, and TCRdb holds only the in-frame ones, with some missing. The sample has 5,000 or so clones, about 92% seen once. Only cases whose brain tissue showed the highest T cell transcript signatures were sequenced. Sample: resected brain tissue, taken at surgery. The receptors originated from a boy younger than two with focal cortical dysplasia and intractable seizures.

The V call is TRBV4-1, the J call TRBJ2-7; either TRBD1 or TRBD2 may fit D (5 bases each). Germline values: CDR1 MGHRA, CDR2 YSYEKL. CDR3 size: 12 residues. V was clipped by 2 bases and J by 6 bases, with 8 bases between them. Written as DNA, the CDR3 is TGCGCCAGCAGCCAAACGGGGCTCGAGCAGTACTTC. Its protein is CASSQTGLEQYF.

The V and J genes are TRBV28 and TRBJ1-2; TRBD1 might be the D (5 bases). The V gene's germline CDR1 is MDHEN and CDR2 SYDVKM. The CDR3 is 14 residues long. Trimming stripped 6 bases from V and 4 bases from J, with 15 bases between. CDR3 in DNA: TGTGCCAGCAGATGGGGGGTTGTTAGCTATGGCTACACCTTC. Amino acids: CASRWGVVSYGYTF.

This clone appeared once. The chain links TRBV27 to TRBJ2-1; 8 bases agree with TRBD2. The CDR3 totals 14 residues. CDR1 MNHEY and CDR2 SMNVEV come from the germline V gene (reference sequence). Germline trimming cut 2 bases from V and 3 bases from J; bases unmatched to any gene: 0. DNA of the CDR3: TGTGCCAGCAGTTTACTAGCGGGCTACAATGAGCAGTTCTTC. It encodes CASSLLAGYNEQFF.

Written as DNA, the CDR3 is TGTGCCACCAGCAGATCGGGACGGGACTATGGCTACACCTTC. This sequence encodes CATSRSGRDYGYTF. The V call is TRBV15, the J call TRBJ1-2; perhaps TRBD1 as D (5 bases). The CDR3 is 14 amino acids. Germline-derived CDR1 and CDR2 are LNHNV and YYDKDF (reference sequence). V shed 2 bases and J shed 3 bases, with 10 bases lying between them.

The gene calls are TRBV5-4 and TRBJ2-1; D unclear. V lost 4 bases, J lost 7 bases, and 9 bases lay in between. Germline CDR1 is SGHNT and CDR2 is YYREEE (reference sequence). CDR3 size: 12 residues. CDR3 in DNA: TGTGCCAGCAGCATATCTCCTAATGAGCAGTTCTTC. Translating gives CASSISPNEQFF.

J is TRBJ2-7 and V is TRBV6-5; possibly TRBD1 or TRBD2 for D (6 bases each). V dropped 8 bases and J dropped 5 bases, with 19 bases sitting between them. CDR1 is MNHEY, CDR2 SVGAGI, per germline. The length of the CDR3 is 14 residues. The CDR3 nucleotides read TGTGCCAGCTCGAAAGGGGGGTTTTTCGACGAGCAGTACTTC. Its translation: CASSKGGFFDEQYF.

The V call is TRBV4-1, the J call TRBJ1-5; weak D call: TRBD1 (5 bases). Germline values: CDR1 MGHRA, CDR2 YSYEKL. The CDR3 sequence is 15 residues long. V gave up 1 base and J gave up 0 bases, with 7 bases separating them. CDR3 sequence reads: CASSQGTFSNQPQHF. For the CDR3, the DNA is TGCGCCAGCAGCCAAGGGACATTTAGCAATCAGCCCCAGCATTTT.

For the CDR3, the DNA is TGTGCCAGCAGACCACTAGCGGGAGGTCAAGAGACCCAGTACTTC. Translated: CASRPLAGGQETQYF. The chain is built from TRBV6-5 and TRBJ2-5; 12 nucleotides match TRBD2. This CDR3 region has 15 residues. J lost 2 bases, V lost 6 bases, and 4 bases had no gene match. From germline, CDR1 is MNHEY and CDR2 SVGAGI.

V is TRBV10-1 and J is TRBJ1-2, with TRBD1 matching 8 bases. Germline V gives CDR1 WNHNN, CDR2 SYGVQD (reference sequence). The CDR3 runs 12 residues. After removal of 6 bases from V and 8 bases from J, the junction contained 5 bases not matched to a gene. The CDR3 loop is CASRDREGGYTF. In nucleotides, the CDR3 is TGCGCCAGCAGGGACAGGGAGGGGGGCTACACCTTC.

The chain is built from TRBV4-1 and TRBJ2-7, with 13 bases fitting TRBD2. Germline trimming cut 1 base from V and 5 bases from J; bases unmatched to any gene: 11. Germline V gene lookup returns CDR1 MGHRA and CDR2 YSYEKL. This CDR3 is 18 amino acids long. The CDR3 coding sequence is TGCGCCAGCAGCCAAGGACTAGCGGGGGGTCTACCATACGACGAGCAGTACTTC. Translated: CASSQGLAGGLPYDEQYF.

The chain joins TRBV5-6 to TRBJ2-1; a weak D match, TRBD2 (5 bases). The V gene lost 0 bases and the J gene lost 9 bases, with 7 bases spanning the gap. The germline V gene has CDR1 SGHDT and CDR2 YYEEEE. The CDR3 runs to 12 residues. The CDR3 sequence is CASSLVRGEQFF. The CDR3, as DNA: TGTGCCAGCAGCTTGGTCCGGGGTGAGCAGTTCTTC.

The rearrangement joins TRBV6-1 to TRBJ2-1; 11 bases map to TRBD2. This CDR3 comprises 16 residues. The V gene's germline CDR1 is MNHNS and CDR2 SASEGT. After removal of 4 bases from V and 6 bases from J, the junction contained 8 bases not matched to a gene. The CDR3 sequence: CASSASSGLAVNEQFF. In DNA form, the CDR3 reads TGTGCCAGCAGTGCGTCCTCGGGACTAGCGGTCAATGAGCAGTTCTTC.

This clone appeared once. The gene calls are TRBV5-1 and TRBJ2-1; 9 bases agree with TRBD2. Germline CDR1 SGHRS, CDR2 YFSETQ. The CDR3 is made up of 22 amino acids. Trimming removed 1 base from V and 5 bases from J; junction bases left unmatched: 25. The CDR3 spells CASSLLPHSGTSRFRGNNEQFF. DNA of the CDR3: TGCGCCAGCAGCTTGTTACCTCATAGCGGGACTAGCAGATTTCGGGGTAACAATGAGCAGTTCTTC.

The table lists this clone with a count of one. The V call is TRBV7-8, the J call TRBJ2-7, with 10 nucleotides matching TRBD2. This CDR3 comprises 17 residues. From germline, CDR1 is SGHVS and CDR2 FQNEAQ. V dropped 4 bases and J dropped 2; count of bases not matched to a gene: 11. The CDR3 sequence: CASSSNSRLAGTYEQYF. The CDR3 DNA is TGTGCCAGCAGCTCTAATAGTCGACTAGCGGGTACCTACGAGCAGTACTTC.

The chain links TRBV4-3 to TRBJ2-3; maybe TRBD1 (5 bases). The CDR3 totals 16 residues. From germline, CDR1 is LGHNA and CDR2 YSLEER. V was trimmed by 1 base and J by 1 base, leaving 12 bases between them. Here the CDR3 reads CASSQVLGAGTDTQYF. As DNA, the CDR3 is TGCGCCAGCAGCCAAGTTTTAGGGGCAGGCACAGATACGCAGTATTTT.

The rearrangement links TRBV27 to TRBJ2-5; 10 nucleotides align to TRBD2. V shed 3 bases, J shed 4 bases, and the junction held 8 bases outside the gene matches. Germline V gene data show CDR1 as MNHEY and CDR2 as SMNVEV (reference sequence). CDR3 size: 16 residues. The CDR3 here is CASSLLASGRPETQYF. In DNA, the CDR3 is TGTGCCAGCAGTTTGTTAGCTAGCGGGAGACCAGAGACCCAGTACTTC.

The chain carries TRBV7-2 and TRBJ2-3; perhaps TRBD2 as D (6 bases). This CDR3 region has 14 residues. Looked up from germline, CDR1 is SGHTA and CDR2 is FQGNSA. V was shortened by 5 bases and J by 0 bases, with 9 bases between the two germline ends. The CDR3 spells CASSPGTSTDTQYF. For the CDR3, the DNA is TGTGCCAGCAGCCCAGGGACTAGCACAGATACGCAGTATTTT.

This rearrangement joins TRBV5-1 to TRBJ2-1; perhaps TRBD1 as D (6 bases). V lost 5 bases and J lost 4, with 22 bases in between. CDR3 size: 17 residues. Germline assignment: CDR1 SGHRS and CDR2 YFSETQ. The CDR3 sequence: CASRPLRQVKLYNEQFF. DNA for the CDR3: TGCGCCAGCAGACCTCTTCGACAGGTAAAACTGTACAATGAGCAGTTCTTC.